What follows are 4 T cell receptor beta chains derived from one specimen sequenced in a study of cytomegalovirus exposure and HLA in healthy donors. Both 60 Vbeta primers and 13 Jbeta primers went into the PCR. Generated by immunoSEQ multiplex PCR, the TCRdb table keeps only in-frame clones and is missing some. The table records some 130,000 clones, about 82% of them present only once. Sequencing input: PBMCs. The origin of the receptors is a man aged 25 to 45 in good health.

The chain joins TRBV14 to TRBJ1-2, with a tentative D call TRBD1 (6 bases). CDR1 and CDR2 (germline): SGHDN, FVKESK. The CDR3 extends over 14 amino acids. V was trimmed by 2 bases and J by 4 bases, leaving 11 bases between them. The CDR3 loop reads CASSQFAGAYGYTF. The CDR3 DNA is TGTGCCAGCAGCCAATTCGCAGGGGCCTATGGCTACACCTTC.

The rearrangement links TRBV7-8 to TRBJ2-3; tentatively, D is TRBD2 (6 bases). Trimming cost V 1 base and J 2 bases, with 13 bases left between them. This CDR3 is 16 amino acids long. CDR1 and CDR2 from the germline V gene are SGHVS and FQNEAQ. CDR3 bases: TGTGCCAGCAGCTTAGATTTAGCGGTCCACACAGATACGCAGTATTTT. Its translation: CASSLDLAVHTDTQYF.

This clone was picked up a small number of times. V is TRBV25-1 and J is TRBJ2-1; 13 nucleotides align to TRBD2. Germline lookup yields CDR1 MGHDK and CDR2 SYGVNS. V was pared by 3 bases and J by 10 bases, with 12 bases of the junction left unmatched. The CDR3 is made up of 17 amino acids. The CDR3 DNA is TGTGCCAGCAGTGACTATACTAGCGGGAGGGTCCCCGGAGAGCAGTTCTTC. It is translated as CASSDYTSGRVPGEQFF.

The chain links TRBV7-2 to TRBJ2-7; D uncertain. V dropped 2 bases and J dropped 3 bases, with 23 bases sitting between them. CDR1 is SGHTA and CDR2 is FQGNSA in the germline V gene. This CDR3 has 18 amino acids. For the CDR3, the DNA is TGTGCCAGCAGCTTAAAATGGCGGATAGGCCTGACCAACTACGAGCAGTACTTC. This encodes CASSLKWRIGLTNYEQYF.